This T cell receptor beta chain was observed in a study of T cell responses to AZD1222 COVID-19 vaccine. Study-wide context: Pooled together were second doses at about 4 or about 12 weeks. Whole-study results and caveats: The study sampled repertoires only after the peak T cell response.

Clones were read by immunoSEQ multiplex PCR, and TCRdb kept only the in-frame ones, dropping some. The sample carries about 73,000 clones, around 88% recorded once. The CDR3 sequence is 15 residues long. J was trimmed by 5 bases and V by 2 bases; bases with no gene match: 6. The germline CDR1 and CDR2 sequences are KGHSH and LQKENI. A word on this clone: Its antigen is as yet unknown.

This chain uses TRBV18 with TRBJ2-7; 10 bases fit TRBD1. This sample comprised peripheral blood, obtained on day 0 of AZD1222 vaccination. The receptor comes from an adult in good health. CDR3 residues: CASSPDRGRTHEQYF. The CDR3 DNA sequence: TGTGCCAGCTCACCAGACAGGGGGCGTACCCACGAGCAGTACTTC.